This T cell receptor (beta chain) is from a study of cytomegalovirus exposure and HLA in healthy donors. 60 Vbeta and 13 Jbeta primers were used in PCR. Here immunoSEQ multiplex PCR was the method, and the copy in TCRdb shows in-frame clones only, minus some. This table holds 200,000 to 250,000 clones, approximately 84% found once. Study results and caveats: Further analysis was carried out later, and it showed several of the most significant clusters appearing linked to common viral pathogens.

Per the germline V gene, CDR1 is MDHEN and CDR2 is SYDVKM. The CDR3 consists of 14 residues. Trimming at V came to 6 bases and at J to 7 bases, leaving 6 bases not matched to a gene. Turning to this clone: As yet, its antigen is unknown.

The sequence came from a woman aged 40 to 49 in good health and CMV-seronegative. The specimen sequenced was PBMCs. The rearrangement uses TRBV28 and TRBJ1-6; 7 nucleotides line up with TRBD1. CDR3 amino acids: CASRRQGVNSPLHF. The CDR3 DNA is TGTGCCAGCAGGCGGCAGGGGGTCAATTCACCCCTCCACTTT. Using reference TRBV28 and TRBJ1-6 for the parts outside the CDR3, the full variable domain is DVKVTQSSRYLVKRTGEKVFLECVQDMDHENMFWYRQDPGLGLRLIYFSYDVKMKEKGDIPEGYSVSREKKERFSLILESASTNQTSMYLCASRRQGVNSPLHFGNGTRLTVT.